What follows are 28 T cell receptor beta chains derived from one specimen sequenced in a study of control samples from healthy donors and cancer patients. TCRdb's copy holds only in-frame clones and misses some; the assay was immunoSEQ multiplex PCR. The repertoire holds 150,000 or so clones, with 85% to 90% as singletons. Source material: blood. The source of these receptors is a man between 25 and 39 years old in good health.

The chain has TRBV11-2 and TRBJ2-7; D tentatively reads TRBD1 or TRBD2 (5 bases each). Between the trimmed V and J ends, which lost 8 bases and 0 bases, there was a span of 14 bases. This CDR3 has 14 amino acids. Germline CDR1 reads SGHAT; CDR2 reads FQNNGV. This CDR3 reads CASVPYGGSYEQYF. The CDR3 DNA reads as TGTGCCAGCGTCCCCTATGGGGGCTCCTACGAGCAGTACTTC.

The chain employs TRBV7-6 and TRBJ1-3; weak D call: TRBD1 (6 bases). The CDR3 has 19 amino acids. Trimming cost V 1 base and J 2 bases, with 21 bases left between them. The V gene's germline CDR1 is SGHVS and CDR2 FNYEAQ. The CDR3 DNA reads TGTGCCAGCAGCTTAGAGGGGGAACAATGGACAGAGCCTGGAAACACCATATATTTT. Its protein product is CASSLEGEQWTEPGNTIYF.

J is TRBJ2-1 and V is TRBV7-6; 10 bases line up with TRBD2. The CDR3 consists of 17 residues. Losses at the gene ends were 4 bases for V and 5 bases for J; bases not matched to a gene: 11. Germline V gives CDR1 SGHVS, CDR2 FNYEAQ. The CDR3 DNA is TGTGCCAGCAGCTCATCGCCTTTAGCGGGAGGACACAATGAGCAGTTCTTC. Its protein is CASSSSPLAGGHNEQFF.

The rearrangement links TRBV7-8 to TRBJ1-5; D is undetermined. Germline V gives CDR1 SGHVS, CDR2 FQNEAQ. The CDR3 covers 13 residues. Trimming removed 4 bases at V and 4 bases at J, with 8 bases between. CDR3 protein: CASSSKHNQPQHF. CDR3 nucleotides: TGTGCCAGCAGCTCCAAACATAATCAGCCCCAGCATTTT.

This clone occurred a few times. V usage is TRBV11-2 and J usage is TRBJ2-7; no clear D. Germline-derived CDR1 and CDR2 are SGHAT and FQNNGV. The CDR3 is 13 amino acids. V was pared by 0 bases and J by 7 bases, with 10 bases between. For the CDR3, the DNA is TGTGCCAGCAGCTTAGACGTCCTGGAGGAGCAGTACTTC. Translation gives CASSLDVLEEQYF.

The genes are TRBV5-8 and TRBJ2-7; 10 positions match TRBD1. The V and J ends lost 4 bases and 5 bases, in that order; junction bases with no gene match: 9. Germline V gives CDR1 SGHTS, CDR2 YDEGEE. The CDR3 spans 15 residues. DNA of the CDR3: TGTGCCAGCAGCCTCGACAGGGGGCCCAACGACGAGCAGTACTTC. Translating it yields CASSLDRGPNDEQYF.

V gene TRBV9 combines with J gene TRBJ2-1, with TRBD2 matching over 9 bases. This CDR3 spans 16 amino acids. Germline CDR1 SGDLS, CDR2 YYNGEE. J lost 3 bases, V lost 0 bases, and 4 bases had no gene match. CDR3 loop: CASSVATSGYYNEQFF. DNA for the CDR3: TGTGCCAGCAGCGTAGCTACTAGCGGGTACTACAATGAGCAGTTCTTC.

The chain links TRBV28 to TRBJ1-2; maybe TRBD1 (5 bases). CDR1 MDHEN and CDR2 SYDVKM come from the germline V gene. The CDR3 consists of 14 residues. V was pared by 6 bases and J by 4 bases, with 15 bases between. The CDR3 coding sequence is TGTGCCAGCAGGTACCGGGACGGGATCTATGGCTACACCTTC. Its protein product is CASRYRDGIYGYTF.

The chain combines TRBV25-1 with TRBJ1-2; 7 bases align to TRBD1. Trimming at V came to 7 bases and at J to 4 bases, leaving 6 bases not matched to a gene. From germline, CDR1 is MGHDK and CDR2 SYGVNS. There are 13 residues in the CDR3. In DNA form, the CDR3 reads TGTGCCAGCACCGCTCGGGACAGCTATGGCTACACCTTC. Encoded protein: CASTARDSYGYTF.

The genes are TRBV19 and TRBJ1-5; D remains ambiguous. CDR3 length: 15 amino acids. CDR1 is LNHDA and CDR2 is SQIVND in the germline V gene (reference sequence). V shed 0 bases and J shed 1 base, with 7 bases lying between them. The DNA of the CDR3 is TGTGCCAGTAGTATAGAGGTTGTGAGCAATCAGCCCCAGCATTTT. Translation gives CASSIEVVSNQPQHF.

This chain joins TRBV7-9 and TRBJ2-3, with D uncertain. In germline, CDR1 is SEHNR, CDR2 FQNEAQ (reference sequence). The CDR3 is 13 amino acids. Deletions cut 6 bases from V and 0 bases from J, with 7 bases between. CDR3 DNA: TGTGCCAGCAGGCCGACTAGCACAGATACGCAGTATTTT. It encodes CASRPTSTDTQYF.

The chain joins TRBV5-1 to TRBJ1-6; 8 bases line up with TRBD1. The CDR3 totals 15 residues. The J segment lost 7 bases and the V segment lost 4 bases, leaving 7 bases of the junction unmatched. Looked up from germline, CDR1 is SGHRS and CDR2 is YFSETQ. CDR3 coding DNA: TGCGCCAGCAGCCCTGGGACAGGTGAAAATTCACCCCTCCACTTT. The encoded protein is CASSPGTGENSPLHF.

The chain couples TRBV6-5 to TRBJ1-5, with a weak D call TRBD1 (5 bases). V lost 10 bases to trimming and J lost 7 bases, with 20 bases between them. Germline CDR1 reads MNHEY; CDR2 reads SVGAGI. The CDR3 covers 14 residues. The CDR3 spells CATGGGGNGQPQHF. Here the CDR3 DNA reads TGTGCCACCGGAGGCGGGGGGAATGGCCAGCCCCAGCATTTT.

V gene TRBV6-5 combines with J gene TRBJ2-7; tentatively, D is TRBD1 or TRBD2 (5 bases each). Trimming left V 6 bases short and J 5 bases short, with 8 bases between. Germline lookup yields CDR1 MNHEY and CDR2 SVGAGI. The CDR3 is 11 amino acids. The CDR3 DNA is TGTGCCAGCAGGAGGGGTGACGAGCAGTACTTC. Translated, it gives CASRRGDEQYF.

The chain combines TRBV12-3 or TRBV12-4 with TRBJ1-2; D is uncertain. Between the trimmed V and J ends, which lost 3 bases and 8 bases, there was a span of 7 bases. The CDR3 has 11 amino acids. The CDR3 coding sequence is TGTGCCAGCAGTTTTCTTGGGGGCTACACCTTC. Translating gives CASSFLGGYTF.

This rearrangement joins TRBV4-1 to TRBJ1-1; maybe TRBD1 (5 bases). The CDR3 has 17 residues. Germline CDR1 MGHRA, CDR2 YSYEKL. V was cut by 3 bases and J by 3 bases, with 20 bases left in between. The CDR3 spells CASSHLSRRDLDTEAFF. CDR3 in DNA: TGCGCCAGCAGCCACCTATCCCGTCGGGACTTGGACACTGAAGCTTTCTTT.

The rearrangement joins TRBV6-5 to TRBJ2-1, with 7 nucleotides matching TRBD1. The CDR3 contains 14 residues. Germline-derived CDR1 and CDR2 are MNHEY and SVGAGI. With 5 bases clipped from V and 6 bases from J, the junction kept 7 bases outside the gene matches. The CDR3 DNA reads as TGTGCCAGCAGTACAGGGGTGAATGGCAATGAGCAGTTCTTC. Amino acids: CASSTGVNGNEQFF.

This chain links TRBV7-2 with TRBJ1-1; no definite D call. V lost 2 bases and J lost 0, with 10 bases in between. In germline, CDR1 is SGHTA, CDR2 FQGNSA. This CDR3 has 15 amino acids. The chain's CDR3 is CASSLMVAMNTEAFF. In nucleotides, the CDR3 is TGTGCCAGCAGCTTAATGGTCGCCATGAACACTGAAGCTTTCTTT.

This clone appeared a single time. V usage is TRBV11-2 and J usage is TRBJ2-7; possibly TRBD2 for D (6 bases). The CDR3 runs 14 residues. Germline-derived CDR1 and CDR2 are SGHAT and FQNNGV. Trimming shortened V by 1 base and J by 7 bases, and 14 bases separated the two germline ends. The CDR3 coding sequence is TGTGCCAGCAGCTTAGTGTTGGCAGGGAGGGAGCAGTACTTC. It yields the protein CASSLVLAGREQYF.

J is TRBJ2-1 and V is TRBV7-8; D gene uncertain. This CDR3 is 14 amino acids long. Per the germline V gene, CDR1 is SGHVS and CDR2 is FQNEAQ. V was trimmed by 2 bases and J by 4 bases, leaving 9 bases between them. The CDR3 nucleotides read TGTGCCAGCAGCTTAAGGGTGGCGTACAATGAGCAGTTCTTC. The encoded protein is CASSLRVAYNEQFF.

This rearrangement joins TRBV7-2 to TRBJ1-3; D gene unclear. Deletions cut 5 bases from V and 0 bases from J, with 11 bases between. The germline CDR1 and CDR2 sequences are SGHTA and FQGNSA. This CDR3 comprises 15 residues. The CDR3 reads CASSPNLNSGNTIYF. CDR3 bases: TGTGCCAGCAGCCCTAATCTGAACTCTGGAAACACCATATATTTT.

Written as DNA, the CDR3 is TGTGCCAGCAGCCGGGCCCCCCTGGAGACCCAGTACTTC. Its protein product is CASSRAPLETQYF. The chain recombines TRBV7-9 with TRBJ2-5, with no clear D. Germline V gives CDR1 SEHNR, CDR2 FQNEAQ (reference sequence). The CDR3 is 13 amino acids. V shed 5 bases and J shed 5 bases, with 12 bases lying between them.

This clone was seen once. The chain couples TRBV2 to TRBJ1-1; D is perhaps TRBD1 (5 bases). The CDR3 runs to 15 residues. V shed 5 bases and J shed 1 base, with 14 bases lying between them. The germline gives CDR1 SNHLY, CDR2 FYNNEI. Here the CDR3 reads CASSLSPGTNTEAFF. The CDR3 nucleotides are TGTGCCAGCAGTCTAAGTCCGGGGACGAACACTGAAGCTTTCTTT.

V gene TRBV19 combines with J gene TRBJ2-2, with D perhaps TRBD1 (6 bases). The CDR3 contains 15 residues. CDR1 LNHDA and CDR2 SQIVND come from the germline V gene (reference sequence). V dropped 5 bases and J dropped 0 bases, with 10 bases sitting between them. The CDR3 coding sequence is TGTGCCAGTAGTCCCAGGACAGCGAACACCGGGGAGCTGTTTTTT. This codes for CASSPRTANTGELFF. The variable domain in full, with the rest retrieved from reference TRBV19 and TRBJ2-2, is DGGITQSPKYLFRKEGQNVTLSCEQNLNHDAMYWYRQDPGQGLRLIYYSQIVNDFQKGDIAEGYSVSREKKESFPLTVTSAQKNPTAFYLCASSPRTANTGELFFGEGSRLTVL.

This clone occurred a few times. The chain couples TRBV4-3 to TRBJ2-3; D possibly uses TRBD1 or TRBD2 (6 bases each). Looked up from germline, CDR1 is LGHNA and CDR2 is YSLEER. V was trimmed by 0 bases and J by 1 base, leaving 8 bases between them. The CDR3 contains 15 residues. The CDR3 sequence: CASSQDRGGTDTQYF. CDR3 in DNA: TGCGCCAGCAGCCAAGATAGGGGGGGCACAGATACGCAGTATTTT.

V is TRBV18 and J is TRBJ2-7, with TRBD2 matching over 10 bases. The ends lost 2 bases at V and 5 bases at J; junction bases unmatched: 6. Germline CDR1 reads KGHSH; CDR2 reads LQKENI. This CDR3 region has 15 residues. The CDR3 nucleotides are TGTGCCAGCTCACCAGCAGCGGGAGGGATCGACGAGCAGTACTTC. Translated: CASSPAAGGIDEQYF.

V gene TRBV6-1 combines with J gene TRBJ2-1; 8 bases agree with TRBD2. Germline CDR1 and CDR2: MNHNS and SASEGT. The length of the CDR3 is 16 residues. V was clipped by 1 base and J by 4 bases; unmatched bases: 6. CDR3 bases: TGTGCCAGCAGTGAAGGTCCGGGGGGGATTTACAATGAGCAGTTCTTC. As protein: CASSEGPGGIYNEQFF.

J is TRBJ2-1 and V is TRBV5-4; TRBD2 matches at 8 bases. The CDR3 extends over 15 amino acids. The trim removed 0 bases at V and 3 bases at J, leaving 2 bases unmatched. Germline V gene lookup returns CDR1 SGHNT and CDR2 YYREEE (reference sequence). The CDR3 bases are TGTGCCAGCAGCTTGGACAGCGGGAGCTACAATGAGCAGTTCTTC. Its protein product is CASSLDSGSYNEQFF.